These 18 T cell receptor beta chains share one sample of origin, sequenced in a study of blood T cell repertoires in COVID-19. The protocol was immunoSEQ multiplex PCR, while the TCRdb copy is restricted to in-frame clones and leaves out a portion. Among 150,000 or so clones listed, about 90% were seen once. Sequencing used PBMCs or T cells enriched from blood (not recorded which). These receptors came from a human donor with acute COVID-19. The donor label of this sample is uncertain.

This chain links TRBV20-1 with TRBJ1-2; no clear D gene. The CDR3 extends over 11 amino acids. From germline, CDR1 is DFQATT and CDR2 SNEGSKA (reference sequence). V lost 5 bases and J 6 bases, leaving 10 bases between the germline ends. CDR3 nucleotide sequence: TGCAGTGCTCCCACTTCGGATGGCTACACCTTC. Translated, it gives CSAPTSDGYTF.

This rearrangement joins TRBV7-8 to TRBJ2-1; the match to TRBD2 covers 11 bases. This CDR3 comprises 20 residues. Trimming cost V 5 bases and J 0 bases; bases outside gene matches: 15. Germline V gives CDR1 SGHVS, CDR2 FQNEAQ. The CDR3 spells CASSPTRLAGLWSSYNEQFF. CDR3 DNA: TGTGCCAGCAGCCCAACCCGACTAGCGGGGCTTTGGAGCTCCTACAATGAGCAGTTCTTC.

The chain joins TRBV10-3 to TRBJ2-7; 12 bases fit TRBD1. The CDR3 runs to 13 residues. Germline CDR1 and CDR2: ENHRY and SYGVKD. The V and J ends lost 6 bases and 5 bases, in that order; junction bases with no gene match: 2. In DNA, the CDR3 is TGTGCCATCAGGGGGACAGGGGGCCACGAGCAGTACTTC. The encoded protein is CAIRGTGGHEQYF.

Written as DNA, the CDR3 is TGTGCCAGCAGTTCCGGACCCCTGGGAGACATTCAGTACTTC. Amino acid sequence: CASSSGPLGDIQYF. V is TRBV27 and J is TRBJ2-4, with TRBD2 as a possible D gene (5 bases). The CDR3 consists of 14 residues. V was pared by 4 bases and J by 8 bases, with 15 bases between. Germline assignment: CDR1 MNHEY and CDR2 SMNVEV (reference sequence).

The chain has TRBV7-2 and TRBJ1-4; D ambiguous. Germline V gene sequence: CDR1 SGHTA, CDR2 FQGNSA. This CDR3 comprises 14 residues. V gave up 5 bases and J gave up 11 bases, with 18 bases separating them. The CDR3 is CASSLRRSTDKLFF. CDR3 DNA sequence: TGTGCCAGCAGCCTGAGGCGGTCGACGGATAAACTGTTTTTT.

The CDR3 bases are TGTGCCAGCAGCTTACGGGACTCCTACGAGCAGTACTTC. Protein product: CASSLRDSYEQYF. The chain employs TRBV5-4 and TRBJ2-7; D is possibly TRBD2 (5 bases). The germline CDR1 and CDR2 sequences are SGHNT and YYREEE (reference sequence). V lost 2 bases and J 0 bases, leaving 6 bases between the germline ends. The CDR3 is 13 residues long.

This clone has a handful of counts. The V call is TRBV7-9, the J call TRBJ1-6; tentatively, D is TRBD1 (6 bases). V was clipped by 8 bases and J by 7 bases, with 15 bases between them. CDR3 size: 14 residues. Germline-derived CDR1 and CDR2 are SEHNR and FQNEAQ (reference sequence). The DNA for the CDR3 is TGTGCCAGCGGACAGACAGGAGTAAATTCACCCCTCCACTTT. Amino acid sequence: CASGQTGVNSPLHF.

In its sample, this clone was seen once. The CDR3 bases are TGTGCCAGCAGTGAAGCAGGGGCCCACTATGGCTACACCTTC. Its translation: CASSEAGAHYGYTF. The chain joins TRBV6-1 to TRBJ1-2, with a possible D match to TRBD1 (5 bases). V was shortened by 0 bases and J by 3 bases, with 8 bases between the two germline ends. CDR1 is MNHNS, CDR2 SASEGT, per germline. The CDR3 totals 14 residues.

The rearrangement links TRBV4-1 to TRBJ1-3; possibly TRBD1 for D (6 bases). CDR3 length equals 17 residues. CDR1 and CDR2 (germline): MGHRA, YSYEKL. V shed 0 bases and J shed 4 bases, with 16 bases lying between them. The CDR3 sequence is CASSQDKGRGAGNTIYF. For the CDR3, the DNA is TGCGCCAGCAGCCAAGATAAGGGGCGGGGGGCCGGAAACACCATATATTTT.

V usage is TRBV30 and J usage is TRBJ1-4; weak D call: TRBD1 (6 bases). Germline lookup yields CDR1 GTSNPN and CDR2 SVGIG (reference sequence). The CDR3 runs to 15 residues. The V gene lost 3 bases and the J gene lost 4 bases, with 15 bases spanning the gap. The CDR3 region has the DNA TGTGCCTGGAGCCCCCTCGGACAGAGTAATGAAAAACTGTTTTTT. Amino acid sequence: CAWSPLGQSNEKLFF. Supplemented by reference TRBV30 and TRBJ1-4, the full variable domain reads SQTIHQWPATLVQPVGSPLSLECTVEGTSNPNLYWYRQAAGRGLQLLFYSVGIGQISSEVPQNLSASRPQDRQFILSSKKLLLSDSGFYLCAWSPLGQSNEKLFFGSGTQLSVL.

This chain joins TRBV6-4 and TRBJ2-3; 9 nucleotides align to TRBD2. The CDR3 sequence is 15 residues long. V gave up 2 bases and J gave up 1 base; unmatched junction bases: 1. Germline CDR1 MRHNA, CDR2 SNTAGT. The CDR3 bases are TGTGCCAGCAGTGACCGGACTAGCGGCACAGATACGCAGTATTTT. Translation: CASSDRTSGTDTQYF.

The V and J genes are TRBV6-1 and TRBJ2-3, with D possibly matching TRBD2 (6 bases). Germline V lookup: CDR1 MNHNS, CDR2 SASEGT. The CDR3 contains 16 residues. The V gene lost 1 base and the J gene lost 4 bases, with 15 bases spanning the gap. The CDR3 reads CASSEGFGREADTQYF. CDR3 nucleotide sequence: TGTGCCAGCAGTGAAGGATTCGGAAGGGAGGCAGATACGCAGTATTTT.

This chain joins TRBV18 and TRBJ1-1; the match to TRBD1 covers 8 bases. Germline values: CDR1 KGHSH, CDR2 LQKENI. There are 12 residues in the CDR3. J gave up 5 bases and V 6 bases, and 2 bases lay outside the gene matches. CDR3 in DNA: TGTGCCAGCTCCAGGGACAGGACTGAAGCTTTCTTT. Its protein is CASSRDRTEAFF.

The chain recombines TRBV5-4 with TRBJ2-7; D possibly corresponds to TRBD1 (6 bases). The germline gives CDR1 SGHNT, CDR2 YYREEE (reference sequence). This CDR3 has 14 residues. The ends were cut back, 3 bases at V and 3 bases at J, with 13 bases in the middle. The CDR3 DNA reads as TGTGCCAGCAGCTCTACAGGGACCTTCTACGAGCAGTACTTC. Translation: CASSSTGTFYEQYF.

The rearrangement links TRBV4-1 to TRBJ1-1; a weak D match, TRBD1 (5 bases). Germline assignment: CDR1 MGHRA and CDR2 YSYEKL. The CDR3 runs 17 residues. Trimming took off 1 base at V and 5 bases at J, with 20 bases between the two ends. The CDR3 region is CASSQVDLLQVSTEAFF. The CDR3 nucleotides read TGCGCCAGCAGCCAAGTTGACTTATTACAGGTATCAACTGAAGCTTTCTTT.

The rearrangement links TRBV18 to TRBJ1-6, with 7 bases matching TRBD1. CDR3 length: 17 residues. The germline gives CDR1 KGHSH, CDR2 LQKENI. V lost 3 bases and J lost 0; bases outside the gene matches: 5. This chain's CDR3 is CASSPLQGSSYNSPLHF. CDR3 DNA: TGTGCCAGCTCACCTCTACAGGGGAGCTCCTATAATTCACCCCTCCACTTT.

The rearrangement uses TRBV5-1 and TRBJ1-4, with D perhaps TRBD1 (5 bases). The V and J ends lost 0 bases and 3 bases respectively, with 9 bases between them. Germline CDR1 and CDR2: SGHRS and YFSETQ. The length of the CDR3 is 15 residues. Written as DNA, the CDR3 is TGCGCCAGCAGCTTGGCCGCCAGGGCTAATGAAAAACTGTTTTTT. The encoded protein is CASSLAARANEKLFF. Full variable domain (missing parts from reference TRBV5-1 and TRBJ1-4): KAGVTQTPRYLIKTRGQQVTLSCSPISGHRSVSWYQQTPGQGLQFLFEYFSETQRNKGNFPGRFSGRQFSNSRSEMNVSTLELGDSALYLCASSLAARANEKLFFGSGTQLSVL.

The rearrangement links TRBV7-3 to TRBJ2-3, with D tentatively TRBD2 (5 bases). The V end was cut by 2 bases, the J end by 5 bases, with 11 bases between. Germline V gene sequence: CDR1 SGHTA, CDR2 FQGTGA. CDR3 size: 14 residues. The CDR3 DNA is TGTGCCAGCAGCTTATCGGGGTTCATAGATACGCAGTATTTT. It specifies CASSLSGFIDTQYF.